Following are 6 T cell receptor beta chains from one sample sequenced in a study of regulatory T cells in long-lasting Graves disease. Regarding time point: persistent/refractory GD, antithyroid drugs over 5 years with positive TRAb. Extracted PBMC RNA gave rise to the TCR library. Combining iRepertoire HTBI primers with Arm-PCR of CDR3 regions, the authors built TCR beta libraries. TCRdb passed the multiplex PCR reads through MiXCR, listing each CDR3 protein once. The sample contains 650,000 to 850,000 distinct CDR3 sequences, about 32% of which appear only once. Sequenced material: peripheral blood mononuclear cells (PBMCs), taken when the disease was refractory, from a patient treated with antithyroid drugs. These receptors were taken from a female donor with Graves disease.

The rearrangement joins TRBV6-1 to TRBJ1-1; 9 bases are shared with TRBD1. CDR1 is MNHNS and CDR2 is SASEGT in the germline V gene. This CDR3 spans 15 amino acids. Losses at the gene ends were 6 bases for V and 1 base for J; bases not matched to a gene: 6. The CDR3 nucleotides read TGTGCCAGCAGATCTAAGGACAGGGGGAACACTGAAGCTTTCTTT. Encoded protein: CASRSKDRGNTEAFF.

This clonotype was found many times. J is TRBJ2-7 and V is TRBV2; TRBD2 aligns across 7 bases. CDR3 size: 16 residues. Germline V gene data show CDR1 as SNHLY and CDR2 as FYNNEI. After removal of 3 bases from V and 1 base from J, the junction contained 9 bases not matched to a gene. CDR3 protein: CASSDPTSAASYEQYF. The CDR3 DNA reads TGTGCCAGCAGTGACCCCACTAGCGCCGCATCCTACGAGCAGTACTTC.

This chain's CDR3 is CAISEGSGRAYEQYF. The CDR3 nucleotides are TGTGCCATCAGTGAGGGAAGCGGGAGGGCCTACGAGCAGTACTTC. The genes are TRBV10-3 and TRBJ2-7; TRBD2 agrees at 10 bases. With V trimmed by 2 bases and J by 2 bases, 3 bases remained unmatched. The length of the CDR3 is 15 residues. The germline gives CDR1 ENHRY, CDR2 SYGVKD.

This clonotype was seen only a few times. V is TRBV9 and J is TRBJ2-5; D call uncertain. Germline CDR1 and CDR2: SGDLS and YYNGEE. Trimming pared 2 bases from V and 2 bases from J, leaving 7 bases between. CDR3 length: 13 residues. For the CDR3, the DNA is TGTGCCAGCAGCGTCGATTTACAAGAGACCCAGTACTTC. Translated, it gives CASSVDLQETQYF. The full variable domain, completed using reference TRBV9 and TRBJ2-5, is DSGVTQTPKHLITATGQRVTLRCSPRSGDLSVYWYQQSLDQGLQFLIQYYNGEERAKGNILERFSAQQFPDLHSELNLSSLELGDSALYFCASSVDLQETQYFGPGTRLLVL.

In its sample, this clonotype was seen a few times. J is TRBJ1-6 and V is TRBV28; D might be TRBD1 (5 bases). V gave up 3 bases and J gave up 9 bases, with 18 bases separating them. There are 16 residues in the CDR3. Germline V lookup: CDR1 MDHEN, CDR2 SYDVKM. CDR3 DNA sequence: TGTGCCAGCAGTTTTCCGGAGGGGACCTATTTTTCACCCCTCCACTTT. Its translation is CASSFPEGTYFSPLHF.

The J gene is TRBJ2-7, the V gene TRBV5-1; 7 bases line up with TRBD1. J gave up 7 bases and V 4 bases, and 11 bases lay outside the gene matches. The germline CDR1 and CDR2 sequences are SGHRS and YFSETQ. The CDR3 covers 14 residues. The CDR3 DNA sequence: TGCGCCAGCAGCCCCCGGACAGGTAGCTGGGAGCAGTACTTC. The encoded protein is CASSPRTGSWEQYF.